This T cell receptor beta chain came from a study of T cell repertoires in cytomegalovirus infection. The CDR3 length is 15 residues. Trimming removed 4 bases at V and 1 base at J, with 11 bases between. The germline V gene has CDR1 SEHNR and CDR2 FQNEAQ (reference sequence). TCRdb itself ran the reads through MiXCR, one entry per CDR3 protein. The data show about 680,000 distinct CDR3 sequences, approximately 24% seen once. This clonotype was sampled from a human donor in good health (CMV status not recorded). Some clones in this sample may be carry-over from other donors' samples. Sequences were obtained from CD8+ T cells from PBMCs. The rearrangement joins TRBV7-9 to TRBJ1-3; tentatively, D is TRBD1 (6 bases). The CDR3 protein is CASSSEDRSGNTIYF. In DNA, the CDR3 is TGTGCCAGCAGCTCTGAGGACAGATCTGGAAACACCATATATTTT.